This TCR beta chain was observed in a study of shared clonotypes between healthy human individuals. Germline V gene lookup returns CDR1 SGHVS and CDR2 FQNEAQ. The CDR3 runs to 15 residues. Trimming took 5 bases from V and 2 from J, leaving 14 bases between them. In the naive CD8 group, cells lacked CD45RO and were positively selected for CCR7, so terminally differentiated effector memory CD45RA+ cells were left out. Replicate sorted-subset PCRs were loaded with 150 to 250 ng DNA, 31,000 or so T cell genomes. Only in-frame clones appear in the TCRdb table, and some are missing; sequencing was by immunoSEQ multiplex PCR. The sample comprises some 800,000 clones, approximately 92% of which are singletons, and more than 20% rests with the top ten.

The rearrangement joins TRBV7-8 to TRBJ2-3; a weak D match, TRBD2 (5 bases). The sequence came from a man between 25 and 39 years old in good health. Sample: naive CD8+ T cells sorted from blood. The CDR3 loop is CASSPKRGYTDTQYF. For the CDR3, the DNA is TGTGCCAGCAGCCCAAAACGGGGATACACAGATACGCAGTATTTT.